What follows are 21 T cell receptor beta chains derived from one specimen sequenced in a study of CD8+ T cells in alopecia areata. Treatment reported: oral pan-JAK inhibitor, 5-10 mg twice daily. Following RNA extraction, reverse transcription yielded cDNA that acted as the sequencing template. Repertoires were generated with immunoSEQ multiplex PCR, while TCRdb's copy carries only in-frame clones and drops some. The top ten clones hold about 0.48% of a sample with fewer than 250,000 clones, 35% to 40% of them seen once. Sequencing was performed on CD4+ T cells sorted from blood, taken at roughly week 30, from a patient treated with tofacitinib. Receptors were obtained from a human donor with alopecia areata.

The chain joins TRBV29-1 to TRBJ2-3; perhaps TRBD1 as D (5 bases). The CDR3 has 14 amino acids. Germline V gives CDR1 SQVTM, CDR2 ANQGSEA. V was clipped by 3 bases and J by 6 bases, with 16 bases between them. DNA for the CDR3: TGCAGCGTTGACCGGCAGGGTGTGTTGGATACGCAGTATTTT. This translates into CSVDRQGVLDTQYF.

The CDR3 coding sequence is TGCAGCGTTGAACCCAGGGGAGCCACTGAAGCTTTCTTT. Translation: CSVEPRGATEAFF. The genes are TRBV29-1 and TRBJ1-1, with D possibly matching TRBD1 (6 bases). CDR1 is SQVTM, CDR2 ANQGSEA, per germline. The V end lost 2 bases, the J end lost 4 bases, and 11 bases lay between the germline ends. The CDR3 has 13 residues.

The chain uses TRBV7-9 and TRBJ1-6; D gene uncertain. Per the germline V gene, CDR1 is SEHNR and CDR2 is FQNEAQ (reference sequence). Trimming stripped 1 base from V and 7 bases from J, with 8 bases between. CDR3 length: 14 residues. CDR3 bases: TGTGCCAGCAGCTTAGAGCTCGGGAATTCACCCCTCCACTTT. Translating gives CASSLELGNSPLHF.

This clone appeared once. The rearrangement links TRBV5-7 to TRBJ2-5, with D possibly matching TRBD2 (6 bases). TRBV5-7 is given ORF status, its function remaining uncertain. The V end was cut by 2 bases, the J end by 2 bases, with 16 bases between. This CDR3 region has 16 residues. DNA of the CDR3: TGTGCCAGCAGCTTTATCCACAAAGGAGGGCAAGAGACCCAGTACTTC. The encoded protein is CASSFIHKGGQETQYF.

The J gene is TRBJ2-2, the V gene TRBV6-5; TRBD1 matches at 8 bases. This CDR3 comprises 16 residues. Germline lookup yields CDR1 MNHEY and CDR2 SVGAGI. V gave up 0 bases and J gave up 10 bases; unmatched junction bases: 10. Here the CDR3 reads CASSYSRRGRGPELFF. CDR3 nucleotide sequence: TGTGCCAGCAGTTACTCAAGAAGAGGCAGGGGGCCGGAGCTGTTTTTT.

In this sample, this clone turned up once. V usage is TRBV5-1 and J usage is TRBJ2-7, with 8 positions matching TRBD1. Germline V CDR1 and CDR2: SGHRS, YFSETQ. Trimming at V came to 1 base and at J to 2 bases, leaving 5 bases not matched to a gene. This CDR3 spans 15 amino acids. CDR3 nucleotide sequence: TGCGCCAGCAGCTTGCCGCCAGGGGGCCCCTACGAGCAGTACTTC. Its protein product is CASSLPPGGPYEQYF. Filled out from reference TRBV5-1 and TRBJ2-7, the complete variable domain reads KAGVTQTPRYLIKTRGQQVTLSCSPISGHRSVSWYQQTPGQGLQFLFEYFSETQRNKGNFPGRFSGRQFSNSRSEMNVSTLELGDSALYLCASSLPPGGPYEQYFGPGTRLTVT.

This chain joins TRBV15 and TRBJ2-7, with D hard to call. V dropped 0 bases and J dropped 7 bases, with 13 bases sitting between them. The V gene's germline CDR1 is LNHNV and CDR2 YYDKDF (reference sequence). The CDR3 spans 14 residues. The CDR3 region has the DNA TGTGCCACCAGCAGAGATCTCTCGGTTCAGGAGCAGTACTTC. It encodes CATSRDLSVQEQYF.

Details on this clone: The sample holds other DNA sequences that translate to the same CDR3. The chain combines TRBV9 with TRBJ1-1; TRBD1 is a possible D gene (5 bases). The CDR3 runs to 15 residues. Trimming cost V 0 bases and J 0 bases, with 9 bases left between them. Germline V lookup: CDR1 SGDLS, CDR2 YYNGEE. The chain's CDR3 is CASSVGSGMNTEAFF. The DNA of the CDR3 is TGTGCCAGCAGCGTAGGATCAGGGATGAACACTGAAGCTTTCTTT.

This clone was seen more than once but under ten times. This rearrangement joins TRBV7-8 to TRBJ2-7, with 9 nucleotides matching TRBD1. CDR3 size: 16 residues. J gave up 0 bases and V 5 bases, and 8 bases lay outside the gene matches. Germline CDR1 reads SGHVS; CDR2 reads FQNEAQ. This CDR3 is CASSGLSTGGSYEQYF. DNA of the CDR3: TGTGCCAGCAGCGGTCTCTCGACAGGGGGCTCCTACGAGCAGTACTTC.

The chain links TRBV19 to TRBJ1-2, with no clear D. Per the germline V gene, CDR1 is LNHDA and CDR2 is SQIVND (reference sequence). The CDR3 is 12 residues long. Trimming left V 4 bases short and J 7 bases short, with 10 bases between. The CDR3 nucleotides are TGTGCCAGTAGTAGGCAGCTAAGTGGCTACACCTTC. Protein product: CASSRQLSGYTF.

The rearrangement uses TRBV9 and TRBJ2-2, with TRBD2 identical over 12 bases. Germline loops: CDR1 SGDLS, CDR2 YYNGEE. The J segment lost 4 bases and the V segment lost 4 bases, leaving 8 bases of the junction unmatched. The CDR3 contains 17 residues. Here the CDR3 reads CASSTRLAGAGTGELFF. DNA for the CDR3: TGTGCCAGCAGCACCCGACTAGCGGGGGCAGGCACCGGGGAGCTGTTTTTT.

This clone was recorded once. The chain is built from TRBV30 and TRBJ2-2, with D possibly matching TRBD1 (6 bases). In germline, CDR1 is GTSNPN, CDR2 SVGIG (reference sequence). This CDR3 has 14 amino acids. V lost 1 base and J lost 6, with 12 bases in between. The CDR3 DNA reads TGTGCCTGGAGTGCATCCCGGACAGCCGGGGAGCTGTTTTTT. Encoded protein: CAWSASRTAGELFF.

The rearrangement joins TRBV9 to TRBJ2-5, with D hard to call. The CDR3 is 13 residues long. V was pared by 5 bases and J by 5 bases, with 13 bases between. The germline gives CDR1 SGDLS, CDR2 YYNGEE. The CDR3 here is CASSAPAGETQYF. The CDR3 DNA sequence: TGTGCCAGCAGTGCTCCGGCTGGGGAGACCCAGTACTTC.

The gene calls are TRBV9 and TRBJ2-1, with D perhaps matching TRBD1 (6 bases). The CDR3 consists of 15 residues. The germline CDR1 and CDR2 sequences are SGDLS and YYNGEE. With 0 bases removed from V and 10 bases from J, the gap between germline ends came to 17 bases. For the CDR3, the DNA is TGTGCCAGCAGCGTAGGGTGGCAGGGGATCCACGAGCAGTTCTTC. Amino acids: CASSVGWQGIHEQFF.

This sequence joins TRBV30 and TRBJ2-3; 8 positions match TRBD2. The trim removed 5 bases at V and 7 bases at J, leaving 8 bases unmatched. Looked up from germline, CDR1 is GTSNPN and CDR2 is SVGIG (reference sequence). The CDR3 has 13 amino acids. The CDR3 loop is CAWAREGQYTQYF. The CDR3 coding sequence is TGTGCCTGGGCCCGGGAGGGCCAATATACGCAGTATTTT. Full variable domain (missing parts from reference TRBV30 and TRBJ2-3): SQTIHQWPATLVQPVGSPLSLECTVEGTSNPNLYWYRQAAGRGLQLLFYSVGIGQISSEVPQNLSASRPQDRQFILSSKKLLLSDSGFYLCAWAREGQYTQYFGPGTRLTVL.

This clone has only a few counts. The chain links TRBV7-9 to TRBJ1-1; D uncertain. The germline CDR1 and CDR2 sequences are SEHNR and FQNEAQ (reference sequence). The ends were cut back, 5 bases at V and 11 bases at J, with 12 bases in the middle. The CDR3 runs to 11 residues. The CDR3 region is CASSHGVDAFF. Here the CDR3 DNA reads TGTGCCAGCAGCCACGGGGTAGACGCTTTCTTT.

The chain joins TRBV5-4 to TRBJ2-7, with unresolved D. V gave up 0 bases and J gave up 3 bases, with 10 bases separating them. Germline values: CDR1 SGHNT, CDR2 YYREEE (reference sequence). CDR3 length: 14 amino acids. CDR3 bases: TGTGCCAGCAGCTTGGAATCGGCCCGCTACGAGCAGTACTTC. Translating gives CASSLESARYEQYF.

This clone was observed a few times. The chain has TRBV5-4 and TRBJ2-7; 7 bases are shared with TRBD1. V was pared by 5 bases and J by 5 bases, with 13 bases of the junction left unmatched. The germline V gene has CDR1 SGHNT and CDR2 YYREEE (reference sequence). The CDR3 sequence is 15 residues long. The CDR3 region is CASSFTGAVLHEQYF. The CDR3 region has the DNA TGTGCCAGCAGTTTTACAGGGGCAGTTCTCCACGAGCAGTACTTC.

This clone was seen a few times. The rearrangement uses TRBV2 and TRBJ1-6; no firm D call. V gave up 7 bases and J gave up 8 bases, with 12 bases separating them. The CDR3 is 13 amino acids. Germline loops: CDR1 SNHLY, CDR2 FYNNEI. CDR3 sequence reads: CASKLRMDSPLHF. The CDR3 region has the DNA TGTGCCAGCAAATTAAGGATGGATTCACCCCTCCACTTT.

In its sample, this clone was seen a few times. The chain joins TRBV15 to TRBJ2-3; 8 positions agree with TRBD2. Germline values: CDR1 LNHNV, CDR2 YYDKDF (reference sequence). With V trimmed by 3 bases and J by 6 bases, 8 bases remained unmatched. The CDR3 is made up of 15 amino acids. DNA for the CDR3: TGTGCCACCAGCAGGAATAGCGGGATCGGGGATACGCAGTATTTT. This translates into CATSRNSGIGDTQYF.

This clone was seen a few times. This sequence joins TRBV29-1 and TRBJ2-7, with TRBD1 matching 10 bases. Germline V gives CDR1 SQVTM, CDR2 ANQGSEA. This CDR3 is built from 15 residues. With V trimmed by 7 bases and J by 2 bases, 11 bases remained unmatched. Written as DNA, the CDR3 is TGCAGCGCACACTTCCGGGACAGGGGAGCCTACGAGCAGTACTTC. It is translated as CSAHFRDRGAYEQYF.